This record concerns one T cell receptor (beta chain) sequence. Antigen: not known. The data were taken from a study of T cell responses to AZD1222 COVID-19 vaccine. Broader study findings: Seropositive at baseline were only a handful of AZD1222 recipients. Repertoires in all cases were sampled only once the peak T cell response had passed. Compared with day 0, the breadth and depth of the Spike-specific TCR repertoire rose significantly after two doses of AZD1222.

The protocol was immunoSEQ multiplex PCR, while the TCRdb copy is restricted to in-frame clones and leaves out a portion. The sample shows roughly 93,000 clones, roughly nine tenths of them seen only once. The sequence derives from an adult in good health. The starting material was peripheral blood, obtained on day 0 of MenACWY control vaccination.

As DNA, the CDR3 is TGTGCCAGCACACACAGACGGCCTGAAGAGGGGACAGCGTTCTCTGGAAACACCATATATTTT. Translation gives CASTHRRPEEGTAFSGNTIYF. The chain is built from TRBV21-1 and TRBJ1-3; the listed D gene, TRBD1, was not tested against the DNA. TRBV21-1 is given as a pseudogene. This CDR3 has 21 amino acids.